This record covers a single T cell receptor beta chain. Its antigen is not identified. The CDR3 has 15 residues. Trimming stripped 6 bases from V and 0 bases from J, with 13 bases between. The germline V gene has CDR1 MNHEY and CDR2 SVGAGI. ViraFEST used viral peptide pools to expand antigen-specific CD4+ T cells before sequencing. Between days 9 and 10 of culture, CD4+ T cells were separated out. Prior SARS-CoV-2 infection was absent in the vaccine recipients, as shown by negative nucleocapsid antibodies. Cultures got half-medium changes with IL-2 on days 3 and 7. The data were taken from a study of vaccination effects on CD4 cells after COVID-19. The study, taken as a whole, reports: In healthy vaccinees, only 1 of 255 vaccine-induced clones cross-reacted with common cold coronaviruses.

Libraries were prepared by immunoSEQ multiplex PCR; TCRdb keeps only in-frame clonotypes and omits some of them. The sample includes just under 75,000 clones, under 85% seen only once; the top ten take around 2.9%. This sequence was found in a human donor who received a COVID-19 vaccine. Specimen: CD4+ T cells from PBMCs cultured with HCoV-NL63 spike peptides, collected before COVID-19 vaccination. V and J are TRBV6-5 and TRBJ2-3; D is perhaps TRBD1 (6 bases). CDR3 in DNA: TGTGCCAGCAGCAGCCGGACAGCTAGCACAGATACGCAGTATTTT. Translated, it gives CASSSRTASTDTQYF.